This T cell receptor beta chain derives from a study of response to subunit inactivated influenza vaccine (dated by TCRdb to the late 2010s). With respect to the entire study: The study used deep quantitative T cell receptor repertoire profiling to track responses to a trivalent subunit inactivated influenza vaccine.

Receptors were amplified or captured by RT-PCR. Sequencing instrument: Illumina HiSeq 2500. TCRdb reanalyzed the raw reads on its own, using fastp at Q25 for trimming and MiXCR for clone calling, and kept in-frame beta chains. When rows share a CDR3 protein, they turn into one entry using the most common DNA and genes. The sample has 700,000 to 900,000 distinct CDR3 sequences on record, around 20% of them singletons. The ten most abundant clones make up 10% of the sample. Study-level results and caveats: The authors proposed that each seasonal influenza vaccination may bring in only a limited number of new T cells.

Concerning this clonotype itself: Its antigen is not yet known. No quality values exist for individual bases; no much larger clone is one base distant.

The sequencing here drew on PBMCs from blood, taken more than 4 days after vaccination. This TCR derives from a man in his fifties or sixties who received an inactivated influenza vaccine. Donor details come from another sample of the same person, matched by shared clones.

Here the CDR3 is given as CASQLGVNTEAFF. The DNA reads as follows: TGTGCCAGTCAACTCGGCGTGAACACTGAAGCTTTCTTT. This sequence uses TRBV7-8 and TRBJ1-1; no confident D gene assignment can be made. The V and J ends are trimmed by 9 bases and 0 bases, leaving 11 bases between them. CDR1 and CDR2 (SGHVS, FQNEAQ) derive from the germline V gene. The CDR3 covers 13 residues, taking in both the cysteine and the phenylalanine. The kept DNA is CDR3 alone, 39 bases in frame from the first base. With all but the CDR3 taken from the reference TRBV7-8 and TRBJ1-1 genes, the full variable domain is: GAGVSQSPRYKVAKRGQDVALRCDPISGHVSLFWYQQALGQGPEFLTYFQNEAQLDKSGLPSDRFFAERPEGSVSTLKIQRTQQEDSAVYLCASQLGVNTEAFFGQGTRLTVV.